Given below is one T cell receptor beta chain in context. Orbital computed tomography, thyroid ultrasound, serum thyroxine and TRAb, and clinical symptoms together informed the diagnoses. Amplified regions were TCR beta CDR3 sequences from RNA transcripts. The HTBI primer set drove a first-round RT-PCR of the TCR CDR3. TCRdb reanalysed the multiplex PCR reads using MiXCR and keeps one entry per CDR3 protein. The data show some 490,000 distinct CDR3 sequences, about 16% seen once. This entry is derived from a study of T cells in Graves' hyperthyroidism and ophthalmopathy. The ends lost 3 bases at V and 2 bases at J; junction bases unmatched: 6. This CDR3 has 14 amino acids. Germline V CDR1 and CDR2: SQVTM, ANQGSEA.

J is TRBJ2-7 and V is TRBV29-1, with 8 positions matching TRBD2. The sequencing sample was made of blood. The receptor comes from a woman in her twenties or thirties with Graves' ophthalmopathy. The CDR3 loop reads CSVEGSGTTYEQYF. CDR3 coding DNA: TGCAGCGTTGAGGGTAGCGGGACCACCTACGAGCAGTACTTC.